These 6 T cell receptor beta chains share one sample of origin, sequenced in a study of T cell responses to AZD1222 COVID-19 vaccine (dated by TCRdb to 2020 to 2023). The time point label of this sample denotes: baseline before first vaccination. Libraries were constructed by the immunoSEQ multiplex PCR assay. Here the immuneACCESS table is served through TCRdb, limited to in-frame sequences with V and J called. Missing clones are a known gap in these copies; in checked studies unresolved V genes cover under half, and the rest lacks a known reason. The sample table contains approximately 140,000 clones; only one count was recorded for around 89% of them. 5.1% of the sample lies in the top ten. This specimen was peripheral blood, taken on day 0 of AZD1222 vaccination. The receptors originated from an adult in good health.

V is TRBV3-1 (or the pseudogene TRBV3-2) and J is TRBJ2-1; no firm D call. The CDR3 loop spans 12 amino acids. CDR1 and CDR2 (germline): LGHDT, YNNKEL (reference sequence). Between the trimmed V and J ends, which lost 7 bases and 7 bases, there was a span of 11 bases. The CDR3 nucleotides read TGTGCCAGCACCTCATTAAGGAATGAGCAGTTCTTC. It specifies CASTSLRNEQFF.

The chain carries TRBV2 and TRBJ2-5, with D possibly being TRBD2 (6 bases). Germline CDR1 reads SNHLY; CDR2 reads FYNNEI. The ends were cut back, 7 bases at V and 1 base at J, with 16 bases in the middle. The CDR3 loop spans 15 amino acids. The CDR3 sequence is CASTYGGSFQETQYF. The CDR3 region has the DNA TGTGCCAGCACCTATGGGGGGAGCTTCCAAGAGACCCAGTACTTC.

The V call is TRBV6-5, the J call TRBJ1-2, with a tentative D call TRBD1 (5 bases). Germline V gene sequence: CDR1 MNHEY, CDR2 SVGAGI. The CDR3 has 15 residues. V lost 0 bases and J 8 bases, leaving 16 bases between the germline ends. The CDR3 is CASSYSLQGIQGYTF. CDR3 bases: TGTGCCAGCAGTTACTCGCTTCAGGGAATACAAGGCTACACCTTC.

This chain connects TRBV10-2 to TRBJ1-5; unclear D gene. V was clipped by 3 bases and J by 11 bases, with 11 bases between them. The CDR3 runs to 12 residues. CDR1 is WSHSY, CDR2 SAAADI, per germline. The CDR3 bases are TGCGCCAGCAGTGAAGTAGGGATGGCCCAGCATTTT. Protein sequence: CASSEVGMAQHF.

The V call is TRBV12-3 or TRBV12-4, the J call TRBJ1-1; possible D gene TRBD1, 6 bases. V was clipped by 2 bases and J by 5 bases, with 9 bases between them. The CDR3 runs 13 residues. The CDR3: CASSLIGGTEAFF. The CDR3 DNA reads TGTGCCAGCAGTTTAATAGGGGGGACTGAAGCTTTCTTT.

The chain couples TRBV7-9 to TRBJ2-7; the D call may be TRBD1 or TRBD2 (7 bases each). Germline CDR1 SEHNR, CDR2 FQNEAQ (reference sequence). Trimming removed 4 bases from V and 6 bases from J, with 22 bases in between. This CDR3 spans 16 amino acids. Here the CDR3 reads CASSYLRTGGRAEQYF. DNA for the CDR3: TGTGCCAGCAGCTACCTGAGGACAGGAGGGAGGGCCGAGCAGTACTTC.